These 31 T cell receptor beta chains were all obtained from the same sample, sequenced in a study of cytomegalovirus exposure and HLA in healthy donors. The PCR ran on 60 Vbeta and 13 Jbeta primers. The table came from immunoSEQ multiplex PCR; TCRdb's copy has only in-frame clones and leaves some out. Of 90,000 to 120,000 clones listed, 74% are singletons. Sequencing input: PBMCs. The receptors shown here come from a woman between 40 and 55 years old in good health and CMV-seropositive.

J is TRBJ2-5 and V is TRBV6-5, with TRBD2 matching 7 bases. This CDR3 spans 13 amino acids. Unmatched junction bases numbered 5, after V lost 7 bases and J lost 3 bases. Germline V lookup: CDR1 MNHEY, CDR2 SVGAGI. The CDR3 loop is CASTPRGEETQYF. The CDR3 DNA follows: TGTGCCAGCACCCCCCGGGGGGAAGAGACCCAGTACTTC.

J is TRBJ1-3 and V is TRBV4-1; the D gene is possibly TRBD1 (5 bases). Germline V gene data show CDR1 as MGHRA and CDR2 as YSYEKL. The CDR3 is 15 residues long. Trimming took off 0 bases at V and 0 bases at J, with 6 bases between the two ends. DNA for the CDR3: TGCGCCAGCAGCCAAGACGGGGGCTCTGGAAACACCATATATTTT. Encoded protein: CASSQDGGSGNTIYF.

The chain combines TRBV7-8 with TRBJ2-5; 7 bases match TRBD2. Germline assignment: CDR1 SGHVS and CDR2 FQNEAQ. The CDR3 totals 15 residues. Trimming cost V 4 bases and J 3 bases; bases outside gene matches: 8. CDR3 loop: CASSYPGRGKETQYF. In nucleotides, the CDR3 is TGTGCCAGCAGCTATCCCGGGCGGGGGAAAGAGACCCAGTACTTC.

This chain links TRBV6-1 with TRBJ1-5, with TRBD1 as a possible D gene (6 bases). Germline V gene lookup returns CDR1 MNHNS and CDR2 SASEGT. The ends were cut back, 4 bases at V and 2 bases at J, with 12 bases in the middle. This CDR3 has 15 residues. In DNA form, the CDR3 reads TGTGCCAGCAGTGTGTGGGGGCAGGGCAATCAGCCCCAGCATTTT. This translates into CASSVWGQGNQPQHF.

The rearrangement joins TRBV5-1 to TRBJ2-7; 8 bases are a match to TRBD2. The germline V gene encodes CDR1 SGHRS and CDR2 YFSETQ. Trimming at V came to 4 bases and at J to 2 bases, leaving 14 bases not matched to a gene. There are 17 residues in the CDR3. The CDR3 sequence is CASSPEFGGAWTYEQYF. For the CDR3, the DNA is TGCGCCAGCAGCCCGGAGTTCGGGGGGGCTTGGACCTACGAGCAGTACTTC.

The genes are TRBV9 and TRBJ1-1, with no clear D. In germline, CDR1 is SGDLS, CDR2 YYNGEE. Trimming shortened V by 0 bases and J by 0 bases, and 15 bases separated the two germline ends. The CDR3 spans 17 residues. CDR3 loop: CASSVGISGALNTEAFF. The CDR3 coding sequence is TGTGCCAGCAGCGTAGGTATCAGCGGAGCATTGAACACTGAAGCTTTCTTT.

The chain has TRBV9 and TRBJ2-7; 7 bases are a match to TRBD1. The CDR3 sequence is 15 residues long. From germline, CDR1 is SGDLS and CDR2 YYNGEE. Germline trimming cut 4 bases from V and 5 bases from J; bases unmatched to any gene: 12. The CDR3 protein is CASSPRQGIMDEQYF. In nucleotides, the CDR3 is TGTGCCAGCAGCCCCCGACAGGGAATAATGGACGAGCAGTACTTC.

The chain recombines TRBV10-3 with TRBJ1-5; 10 bases are a match to TRBD1. The CDR3 is 16 residues long. Germline V gene lookup returns CDR1 ENHRY and CDR2 SYGVKD. With V trimmed by 2 bases and J by 6 bases, 7 bases remained unmatched. Here the CDR3 reads CAISEEGGTGAQPQHF. CDR3 coding DNA: TGTGCCATCAGTGAGGAAGGGGGGACAGGGGCTCAGCCCCAGCATTTT.

V and J are TRBV6-1 and TRBJ1-6; 7 nucleotides line up with TRBD1. The CDR3 runs 15 residues. Trimming removed 7 bases from V and 3 bases from J; junction bases left unmatched: 6. Germline V CDR1 and CDR2: MNHNS, SASEGT. CDR3 coding DNA: TGTGCCAGCACTAGGGGGGACAGCTATAATTCACCCCTCCACTTT. Protein product: CASTRGDSYNSPLHF.

The chain is built from TRBV19 and TRBJ1-5; 8 bases match TRBD1. With 9 bases clipped from V and 6 bases from J, the junction kept 7 bases outside the gene matches. The germline gives CDR1 LNHDA, CDR2 SQIVND (reference sequence). CDR3 length equals 13 residues. The CDR3 protein is CASEDRGGQPQHF. CDR3 DNA sequence: TGTGCCAGCGAAGACAGGGGCGGTCAGCCCCAGCATTTT. The full variable domain, with the rest looked up from reference TRBV19 and TRBJ1-5, is DGGITQSPKYLFRKEGQNVTLSCEQNLNHDAMYWYRQDPGQGLRLIYYSQIVNDFQKGDIAEGYSVSREKKESFPLTVTSAQKNPTAFYLCASEDRGGQPQHFGDGTRLSIL.

The chain joins TRBV30 to TRBJ2-5; perhaps TRBD2 as D (5 bases). Trimming took off 2 bases at V and 6 bases at J, with 13 bases between the two ends. This CDR3 spans 13 amino acids. The V gene's germline CDR1 is GTSNPN and CDR2 SVGIG (reference sequence). DNA for the CDR3: TGTGCCTGGAGTCGACGGGATGGACAGACCCAGTACTTC. This encodes CAWSRRDGQTQYF.

The CDR3 protein is CASTRGLAGGRDEQFF. The CDR3 DNA reads TGTGCCAGTACACGTGGACTAGCGGGGGGCCGGGATGAGCAGTTCTTC. The chain combines TRBV25-1 with TRBJ2-1; TRBD2 matches at 14 bases. The J segment lost 8 bases and the V segment lost 9 bases, leaving 12 bases of the junction unmatched. The V gene's germline CDR1 is MGHDK and CDR2 SYGVNS. The CDR3 loop spans 16 amino acids.

On this clone: Relative to the germline gene, one junction end is altered; a read error may explain this. V is TRBV2 and J is TRBJ2-1; the match to TRBD1 covers 10 bases. The CDR3 has 16 residues. Germline assignment: CDR1 SNHLY and CDR2 FYNNEI. This CDR3 is CASSDLGTGAYDEQFF. In nucleotides, the CDR3 is TGTGCCAGCAGTGATTTAGGGACAGGGGCCTACGATGAGCAGTTCTTC.

This chain connects TRBV7-8 to TRBJ2-5; 8 positions match TRBD1. The ends lost 3 bases at V and 5 bases at J; junction bases unmatched: 5. Germline CDR1 and CDR2: SGHVS and FQNEAQ. The CDR3 spans 14 residues. The CDR3 DNA reads as TGTGCCAGCAGCTTCAGGGGGCGCGGGGAGACCCAGTACTTC. Translating gives CASSFRGRGETQYF.

The chain has TRBV15 and TRBJ1-1, with D possibly being TRBD1 (6 bases). The V gene's germline CDR1 is LNHNV and CDR2 YYDKDF (reference sequence). The V and J ends lost 1 base and 1 base respectively, with 16 bases between them. The CDR3 sequence is 17 residues long. CDR3 DNA: TGTGCCACCAGCAGAGGCGGGCAGGGGAATGGGAACACTGAAGCTTTCTTT. Its translation is CATSRGGQGNGNTEAFF.

This clone was observed a single time. This chain joins TRBV7-9 and TRBJ2-6; D ambiguous. Germline V lookup: CDR1 SEHNR, CDR2 FQNEAQ (reference sequence). This CDR3 spans 14 amino acids. Trimming left V 5 bases short and J 4 bases short, with 9 bases between. DNA for the CDR3: TGTGCCAGCAGCGCTCAGGTCGGGGCCAACGTCCTGACTTTC. This encodes CASSAQVGANVLTF.

The chain employs TRBV30 and TRBJ2-5; 8 nucleotides align to TRBD2. Germline CDR1 reads GTSNPN; CDR2 reads SVGIG (reference sequence). After removal of 8 bases from V and 4 bases from J, the junction contained 6 bases not matched to a gene. The CDR3 is 12 residues long. The CDR3 sequence: CASSGVGETQYF. For the CDR3, the DNA is TGTGCCAGTAGCGGGGTCGGAGAGACCCAGTACTTC.

The J gene is TRBJ2-7, the V gene TRBV9; TRBD2 matches at 7 bases. Germline V lookup: CDR1 SGDLS, CDR2 YYNGEE. J lost 0 bases, V lost 2 bases, and 5 bases had no gene match. CDR3 length: 15 amino acids. This chain's CDR3 is CASSVGGTDSYEQYF. In nucleotides, the CDR3 is TGTGCCAGCAGCGTGGGGGGGACGGACTCCTACGAGCAGTACTTC.

As DNA, the CDR3 is TGTGCCAGTAGTATCAGACTGCCGAGCTCCTACAATGAGCAGTTCTTC. Protein sequence: CASSIRLPSSYNEQFF. The chain carries TRBV19 and TRBJ2-1; D unclear. Germline V gives CDR1 LNHDA, CDR2 SQIVND (reference sequence). V lost 3 bases and J lost 0, with 12 bases in between. CDR3 length: 16 amino acids.

The J gene is TRBJ2-3, the V gene TRBV4-2, with TRBD2 matching over 10 bases. The V gene's germline CDR1 is LGHNA and CDR2 YNFKEQ. The CDR3 loop spans 17 amino acids. The trim removed 0 bases at V and 4 bases at J, leaving 7 bases unmatched. CDR3 region: CASSQDGVAGGPDTQYF. In DNA, the CDR3 is TGTGCCAGCAGCCAAGATGGGGTAGCGGGGGGCCCAGATACGCAGTATTTT.

The J gene is TRBJ1-2, the V gene TRBV5-1; D is unclear. The CDR3 consists of 13 residues. Germline-derived CDR1 and CDR2 are SGHRS and YFSETQ. Trimming left V 0 bases short and J 6 bases short, with 9 bases between. For the CDR3, the DNA is TGCGCCAGCAGCTTGGGGCAGTCGAATGGCTACACCTTC. Protein sequence: CASSLGQSNGYTF. The full variable domain, with the rest looked up from reference TRBV5-1 and TRBJ1-2, is KAGVTQTPRYLIKTRGQQVTLSCSPISGHRSVSWYQQTPGQGLQFLFEYFSETQRNKGNFPGRFSGRQFSNSRSEMNVSTLELGDSALYLCASSLGQSNGYTFGSGTRLTVV.

The chain uses TRBV30 and TRBJ1-1; 8 nucleotides agree with TRBD1. The CDR3 spans 14 residues. The V gene's germline CDR1 is GTSNPN and CDR2 SVGIG (reference sequence). The V and J ends lost 4 bases and 3 bases, in that order; junction bases with no gene match: 7. This CDR3 reads CAWNPGQVYTEAFF. CDR3 sequence (DNA): TGTGCCTGGAACCCGGGACAGGTTTACACTGAAGCTTTCTTT. Complete variable domain (other parts from reference TRBV30 and TRBJ1-1): SQTIHQWPATLVQPVGSPLSLECTVEGTSNPNLYWYRQAAGRGLQLLFYSVGIGQISSEVPQNLSASRPQDRQFILSSKKLLLSDSGFYLCAWNPGQVYTEAFFGQGTRLTVV.

In this sample, this clone turned up a few times. This chain connects TRBV18 to TRBJ2-7; 10 bases line up with TRBD1. V was clipped by 3 bases and J by 4 bases; unmatched bases: 6. This CDR3 spans 15 amino acids. Germline CDR1 is KGHSH and CDR2 is LQKENI. For the CDR3, the DNA is TGTGCCAGCTCACCGGATCGGACAGGGGGGTACGAGCAGTACTTC. Amino acids: CASSPDRTGGYEQYF.

The chain joins TRBV4-1 to TRBJ2-7; TRBD1 agrees at 11 bases. J gave up 5 bases and V 2 bases, and 11 bases lay outside the gene matches. Germline V gene lookup returns CDR1 MGHRA and CDR2 YSYEKL. The length of the CDR3 is 17 residues. The CDR3 DNA sequence: TGCGCCAGCAGCCAAACTGCTGCCGGGACAGGGGGGGACGAGCAGTACTTC. This gives the protein CASSQTAAGTGGDEQYF.

A note on this clone: Other nucleotide sequences in the sample specify the same CDR3. J is TRBJ2-5 and V is TRBV30; 11 bases map to TRBD1. Looked up from germline, CDR1 is GTSNPN and CDR2 is SVGIG (reference sequence). CDR3 length equals 18 residues. V lost 4 bases, J lost 4 bases, and 17 bases stayed unmatched. CDR3 DNA sequence: TGTGCCTGGAAGGCAAACTTTTTCCGGGACAGGGGGTCAGAGACCCAGTACTTC. It yields the protein CAWKANFFRDRGSETQYF.

CDR3 sequence (DNA): TGTGCCAGCAGTTACGACTTAAGCACAGATACGCAGTATTTT. Protein sequence: CASSYDLSTDTQYF. The rearrangement joins TRBV6-6 to TRBJ2-3; D is ambiguous. The CDR3 sequence is 14 residues long. The V and J ends lost 2 bases and 0 bases respectively, with 6 bases between them. Germline loops: CDR1 MNHNY, CDR2 SVGAGI (reference sequence).

V usage is TRBV19 and J usage is TRBJ2-3; D remains unclear. The germline V gene encodes CDR1 LNHDA and CDR2 SQIVND (reference sequence). This CDR3 contains 11 residues. Trimming stripped 7 bases from V and 7 bases from J, with 9 bases between. CDR3 loop: CASIGGHTQYF. The CDR3 DNA reads as TGTGCCAGTATCGGCGGCCATACGCAGTATTTT.

This chain uses TRBV5-6 with TRBJ2-1, with 9 bases identical to TRBD1. The CDR3 sequence is 16 residues long. Trimming cost V 0 bases and J 5 bases; bases outside gene matches: 6. CDR1 SGHDT and CDR2 YYEEEE come from the germline V gene. CDR3 sequence (DNA): TGTGCCAGCAGCTTGGGCTGGACAGGGGTGCACAATGAGCAGTTCTTC. This gives the protein CASSLGWTGVHNEQFF.

This chain uses TRBV5-3 with TRBJ2-5; 12 nucleotides match TRBD2. TRBV5-3 is treated as an ORF (open reading frame) with a function not yet certain. The CDR3 is 16 residues long. V shed 4 bases and J 3 bases; nucleotides not matched to a gene: 7. The CDR3 sequence is CARSNTWTSGEETQYF. DNA of the CDR3: TGTGCCAGAAGCAACACCTGGACTAGCGGGGAAGAGACCCAGTACTTC.

This sequence joins TRBV30 and TRBJ2-7, with TRBD1 identical over 8 bases. Germline-derived CDR1 and CDR2 are GTSNPN and SVGIG (reference sequence). V gave up 1 base and J gave up 6 bases; unmatched junction bases: 5. This CDR3 is built from 13 residues. CDR3 in amino acids: CAWSGTGSFEQYF. DNA for the CDR3: TGTGCCTGGAGTGGGACAGGGTCGTTCGAGCAGTACTTC.

This sequence joins TRBV6-5 and TRBJ2-5, with D maybe TRBD1 (6 bases). Per germline, CDR1 MNHEY and CDR2 SVGAGI. V lost 3 bases to trimming and J lost 5 bases, with 10 bases between them. The CDR3 consists of 13 residues. The CDR3 spells CASSYQGSETQYF. The CDR3 DNA reads TGTGCCAGCAGTTATCAGGGGAGCGAGACCCAGTACTTC.